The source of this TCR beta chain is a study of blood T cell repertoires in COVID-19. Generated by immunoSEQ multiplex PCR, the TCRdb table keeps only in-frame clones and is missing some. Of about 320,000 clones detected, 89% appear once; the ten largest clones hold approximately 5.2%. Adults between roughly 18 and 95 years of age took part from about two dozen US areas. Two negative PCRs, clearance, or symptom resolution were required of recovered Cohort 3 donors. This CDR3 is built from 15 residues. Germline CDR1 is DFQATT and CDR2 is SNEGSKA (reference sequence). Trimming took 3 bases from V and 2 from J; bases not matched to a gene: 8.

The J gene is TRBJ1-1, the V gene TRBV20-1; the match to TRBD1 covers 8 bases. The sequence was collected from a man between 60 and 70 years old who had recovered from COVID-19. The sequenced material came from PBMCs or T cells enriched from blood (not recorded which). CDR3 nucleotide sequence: TGCAGTGCTAGTTTTTTCGGACAGGGTAACACTGAAGCTTTCTTT. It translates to CSASFFGQGNTEAFF.